This record looks at one T cell receptor beta chain sequence and its context. The target antigen is unknown. In the same sample, other DNA sequences code for this CDR3. This sample was included in a study of Tregs in tolerant kidney transplant recipients. Across the study: The nonmyeloablative bone marrow transplants came from related graft donors, with transient mixed chimerism. Overall study results and limits: Some patients' samples used different primers over time, so nucleotide sequences weren't comparable. Donor-specific Treg expansion exceeded global Treg expansion in tolerant patients, suggesting antigen drive. Validation in larger populations is needed because few patients were studied.

Libraries were prepared by immunoSEQ multiplex PCR; TCRdb keeps only in-frame clonotypes and omits some of them. The sample yields tens of thousands of clones, about 91% seen once. CDR3 length: 15 residues. Germline lookup yields CDR1 SGHTA and CDR2 FQGNSA. Trimming cost V 1 base and J 0 bases, with 7 bases left between them. Here the sequenced sample was Tregs from blood, taken before the transplant. The chain carries TRBV7-2 and TRBJ2-1; unclear D gene. The receptor comes from a human donor who received a combined kidney and bone marrow transplant. The DNA for the CDR3 is TGTGCCAGCAGCTTAGTCGGTAGCTCCTACAATGAGCAGTTCTTC. The encoded protein is CASSLVGSSYNEQFF.